What follows describes a single TCR beta chain. This specimen comes from a study of blood T cell repertoires in COVID-19. Study context: Specimens from acute and convalescent COVID-19 originated in the United States, Italy and Spain.

This CDR3 comprises 15 residues. CDR1 and CDR2 (germline): LGHDT, YNNKEL (reference sequence). V gave up 2 bases and J gave up 7 bases; unmatched junction bases: 7. Per the original methods: Reference gene primer amplification gave estimated nucleated cell counts. This table comes from immunoSEQ multiplex PCR, and its TCRdb copy is limited to in-frame clones, with some not included. Clonal size and the V and J genes are those of that table, whereas D and trimming came from the DNA. The table includes more than 120,000 clones, 85% to 90% detected once. This sequence joins TRBV3-1 (or the pseudogene TRBV3-2) and TRBJ2-4; 8 bases are a match to TRBD1. What was sequenced was peripheral blood. The TCR comes from a woman aged 45-60 years with active or convalescent COVID-19. The CDR3 sequence is CASSQTMGTGNIQYF. The CDR3 DNA follows: TGTGCCAGCAGCCAAACGATGGGGACAGGTAACATTCAGTACTTC.